This note documents a single TCR beta chain sequence. This entry is derived from a study of patients and donors after allogeneic stem cell transplantation. V was pared by 0 bases and J by 7 bases, with 10 bases between. This CDR3 has 14 residues. One entry per CDR3 protein results from TCRdb running MiXCR on the RT-PCR reads. The table has approximately 170,000 distinct CDR3 sequences, nearly 25% seen once. This chain uses TRBV12-3 or TRBV12-4 with TRBJ1-5; tentatively, D is TRBD1 (5 bases). Source material: blood, either unsorted or a sorted T cell fraction (not recorded which). This receptor was identified in a human donor who was either an allogeneic HSCT recipient or a stem cell or donor lymphocyte infusion donor (not recorded which). It is not recorded whose cells these are; they may come from a transplant donor. The CDR3 bases are TGTGCCAGCAGTTTAGCCGAAAGGGGCCAGCCCCAGCATTTT. It specifies CASSLAERGQPQHF.